This T cell receptor beta chain was retrieved from a study of identifying expanded T cells in peripheral blood (dated by TCRdb to the late 2010s). Study-wide context: Technical replicates were generated by sequencing separate aliquots of the same genomic DNA pool, with four replicates compared pairwise.

As encoded in the germline V gene, CDR1 is SGHTA while CDR2 is FQGNSA. Trimming removed 2 bases from V and 4 bases from J, leaving 3 bases between the germline ends. The CDR3 starts with the cysteine, ends with the phenylalanine, and has 12 residues. Of all the DNA, just the CDR3 is kept, 36 bases in frame from base 1. General conclusions and limits of the study: The beta-binomial model significantly reduced the number of clones called differentially abundant and the false-positive rate across all healthy-donor time intervals. The authors expected that over much longer intervals, such as months to years, biological variance in healthy repertoires might increase even further. Between technical replicates the binomial model flagged approximately 1.1 differentially abundant clones, whereas over around 2 weeks the binomial model flagged about 16.4 and over approximately four weeks 19 to 20. Variance in clone template counts between approximately two-week samples significantly increased with total template count across all healthy donors.

The immunoSEQ Assay, which uses bias-controlled multiplex PCR amplification of genomic DNA, was used to profile TCRbeta CDR3 regions. Regarding the original processing steps: To quantify the absolute abundance of each unique TCRbeta CDR3 region, the sequences were collapsed and filtered. Differential abundance was tested with a binomial (Fisher-equivalent) model and with a beta-binomial model adding time-dependent variance fitted from healthy donors. Any clone with fewer than 5 combined templates was excluded, and a clone was called differentially abundant if its Benjamini-Hochberg FDR was below 0.01. Using the form v = (b*log(k)+a)^2, the beta-binomial variance was modeled as a function of the total template count across the two samples. Imported from immuneACCESS, the table was reduced by TCRdb to in-frame sequences with V and J called. These copies leave out some clones; in studies compared against another copy, an unresolved V gene accounts for under half, and the cause of the remainder is not known. The V and J calls and clone size are taken from that table; D and trimming were inferred from the DNA. Within this sample are some 120,000 clones, with approximately 88% of them counted one time only. The ten biggest clones cover roughly 3.3% of the sample.

During the collection period, no infections or other immune events were recorded for the healthy donors. Healthy-donor blood repertoires served as a training cohort to calibrate time-dependent variance in a beta-binomial model of T-cell clone differential abundance. There were 10 healthy donors in the training cohort, of whom 3 were female and 7 were male. Donor ages ranged from roughly 29 to 64 years, with an average of roughly 46 years. Whole blood was collected from each healthy donor at three time points spaced about 14 days apart and obtained from a commercial supplier. For immunosequencing, genomic DNA was extracted from whole blood that had not been sorted. Turning to this clone: What this receptor recognizes is not known. A single base separates this from a much larger clone, so it may be a read error. The sample carries other DNA sequences with the same CDR3.

Recombination linked TRBV7-2 to TRBJ1-3; no confident D gene assignment can be made. Sample: blood. The TCR originated in a person between 18 and 69 years old in good health. In nucleotides, the sequence is TGTGCCAGCAGCTTAACCGGAAACACCATATATTTT. Its translation reads: CASSLTGNTIYF.